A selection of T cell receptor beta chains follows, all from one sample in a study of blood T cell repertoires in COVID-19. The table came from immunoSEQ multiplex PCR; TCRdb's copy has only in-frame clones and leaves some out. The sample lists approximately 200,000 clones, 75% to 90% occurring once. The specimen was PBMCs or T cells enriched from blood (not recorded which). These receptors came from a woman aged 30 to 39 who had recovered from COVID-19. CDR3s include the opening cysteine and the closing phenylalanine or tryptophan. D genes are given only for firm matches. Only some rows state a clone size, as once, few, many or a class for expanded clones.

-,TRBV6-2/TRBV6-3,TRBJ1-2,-,TGTGCCAGCAGTTTACAGGGAAATGGCTACACCTTC,CASSLQGNGYTF
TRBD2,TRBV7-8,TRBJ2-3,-,TGTGCCAGCAGTCAGCCGGGACTAGCGGGAGGGGGGACAGATACGCAGTATTTT,CASSQPGLAGGGTDTQYF
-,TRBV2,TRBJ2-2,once,TGTGCCAGCAAAGCTCAGGGTGGTCCCGGGGAGCTGTTTTTT,CASKAQGGPGELFF
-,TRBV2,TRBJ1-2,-,TGTGCCAGCAGTGTTCGGGGATCTAACTATGGCTACACCTTC,CASSVRGSNYGYTF
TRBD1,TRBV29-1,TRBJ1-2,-,TGCAGCGTTGGAGAGGGACAGGGGGGGTATGGCTACACCTTC,CSVGEGQGGYGYTF
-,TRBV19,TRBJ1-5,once,TGTGCCAGTAGTATACGATGGGACACCAATCAGCCCCAGCATTTT,CASSIRWDTNQPQHF
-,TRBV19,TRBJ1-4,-,TGTGCCAGTAGTAGTGGGAGGATTAATGAAAAACTGTTTTTT,CASSSGRINEKLFF
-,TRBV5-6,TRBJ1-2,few,TGTGCCAGCAGCTTGGGACAGAACTATGGCTACACCTTC,CASSLGQNYGYTF
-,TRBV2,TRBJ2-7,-,TGTGCCAGCAGCAATATAGGACAGATTTACACCTACGAGCAGTACTTC,CASSNIGQIYTYEQYF
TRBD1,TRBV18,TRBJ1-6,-,TGTGCCAGCTCACCACAGGGGGCTGGGAATTCACCCCTCCACTTT,CASSPQGAGNSPLHF
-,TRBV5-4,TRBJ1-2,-,TGTGCCAGCAGCGCCGAGCGGGGGCCACACTATGGCTACACCTTC,CASSAERGPHYGYTF
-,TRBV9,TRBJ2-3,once,TGTGCCAGCAGCGTAGATAGCGGCACAGATACGCAGTATTTT,CASSVDSGTDTQYF
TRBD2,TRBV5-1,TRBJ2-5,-,TGCGCCAGCAGCTCATCCGGGACTAAAGAGACCCAGTACTTC,CASSSSGTKETQYF
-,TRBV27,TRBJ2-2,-,TGTGCCAGCTGCCCAGATCCTCCGAACACCGGGGAGCTGTTTTTT,CASCPDPPNTGELFF
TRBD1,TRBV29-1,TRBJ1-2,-,TGCAGCGTTCCGGGACAGGGAGACGGCTACACCTTC,CSVPGQGDGYTF
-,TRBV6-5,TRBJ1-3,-,TGTGCCAGCAAAGAAATTTTAGTACTTGGAAACACCATATATTTT,CASKEILVLGNTIYF
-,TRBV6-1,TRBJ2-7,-,TGTGCCAGCAGTGAGACAGGTCCGAGAGAGCAGTACTTC,CASSETGPREQYF
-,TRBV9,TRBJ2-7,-,TGTGCCAGCAGCGGCGGGGTATCCTACGAGCAGTACTTC,CASSGGVSYEQYF
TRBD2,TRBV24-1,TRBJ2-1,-,TGTGCCACCAGTGGGGGGGCTAGCGGGAGGGATCACTACTCCTACAATGAGCAGTTCTTC,CATSGGASGRDHYSYNEQFF
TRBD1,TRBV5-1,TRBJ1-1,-,TGCGCCAGCAGCTGGCGGACAGGAGGAACTGAAGCTTTCTTT,CASSWRTGGTEAFF
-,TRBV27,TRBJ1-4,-,TGTGCCAGCAGTTTAAACCCAGGATACGAAAAACTGTTTTTT,CASSLNPGYEKLFF
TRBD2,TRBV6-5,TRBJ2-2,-,TGTGCCAGCCTAGTAGCAGCGGGGAGCACCGGGGAGCTGTTTTTT,CASLVAAGSTGELFF
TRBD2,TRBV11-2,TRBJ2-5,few,TGTGCCAGCAGCTGGTCTAGCGGGAACCAAGAGACCCAGTACTTC,CASSWSSGNQETQYF
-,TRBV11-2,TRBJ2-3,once,TGTGCCAGCAGCTTACTCCCGGGAAGCACAGATACGCAGTATTTT,CASSLLPGSTDTQYF
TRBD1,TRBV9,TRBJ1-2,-,TGTGCCAGCAGCACCGGGACAGGCTATGGCTACACCTTC,CASSTGTGYGYTF
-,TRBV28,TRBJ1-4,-,TGTGCCAGCAGTTATCTGATTGCGGAAAAACTGTTTTTT,CASSYLIAEKLFF
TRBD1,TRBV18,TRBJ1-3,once,TGTGCCAGCTCACCACCGGGGGACAGGGGCCGATACGCTGGAAACACCATATATTTT,CASSPPGDRGRYAGNTIYF